This passage covers 6 T cell receptor beta chains from one sample sequenced in a study of post-analysis software for immune sequencing data. Prepared TCR beta cDNA libraries contained unique molecular identifiers. MiXCR was run by TCRdb on the PCR reads, yielding one entry per CDR3 protein. The sample records about 820,000 distinct CDR3 sequences, roughly 58% being singletons. No antigen is known for these receptors. Study-wide findings and caveats: In patients, five TRBV segments were more frequent than in controls, with TRBV5-6, TRBV5-1 and TRBV20-1 among them.

Material for sequencing was blood. The receptors originated from a girl between 5 and 17 years old with multiple sclerosis.

This clonotype has a handful of counts. CDR3 sequence: CASSPTSGTYNEQFF. DNA of the CDR3: TGTGCCAGCTCACCCACTAGCGGGACCTACAATGAGCAGTTCTTC. V gene TRBV7-3 combines with J gene TRBJ2-1; 10 bases fit TRBD2. From germline, CDR1 is SGHTA and CDR2 FQGTGA. V dropped 8 bases and J dropped 2; count of bases not matched to a gene: 6. The CDR3 loop spans 15 amino acids.

Regarding this clonotype: The conserved phenylalanine or tryptophan is not found at the CDR3 terminus, so this likely reflects a read error. CDR3 amino acids: CAISFPGLGYNEQFL. In DNA form, the CDR3 reads TGTGCCATCAGTTTTCCGGGACTAGGCTACAATGAGCAGTTCCTC. V is TRBV10-3 and J is TRBJ2-1, with 8 nucleotides matching TRBD2. The CDR3 runs 15 residues. The ends lost 5 bases at V and 3 bases at J; junction bases unmatched: 6. From germline, CDR1 is ENHRY and CDR2 SYGVKD.

The chain is built from TRBV20-1 and TRBJ1-2, with a tentative D call TRBD1 (6 bases). V was clipped by 0 bases and J by 4 bases, with 12 bases between them. Per germline, CDR1 DFQATT and CDR2 SNEGSKA (reference sequence). The length of the CDR3 is 14 residues. The CDR3 spells CSARDGGAVYGYTF. CDR3 DNA: TGCAGTGCTAGAGATGGGGGGGCTGTCTATGGCTACACCTTC.

V and J are TRBV29-1 and TRBJ1-1; 10 bases fit TRBD1. Germline V gives CDR1 SQVTM, CDR2 ANQGSEA. CDR3 length: 14 amino acids. With 6 bases clipped from V and 4 bases from J, the junction kept 8 bases outside the gene matches. In DNA, the CDR3 is TGCAGCGTCAGTAGGGACAGGGGAATCACTGAAGCTTTCTTT. Its protein product is CSVSRDRGITEAFF.

This clonotype was recorded a few times. V gene TRBV3-1 combines with J gene TRBJ1-1; 8 nucleotides line up with TRBD1. V shed 1 base, J shed 10 bases, and the junction held 8 bases outside the gene matches. Looked up from germline, CDR1 is LGHDT and CDR2 is YNNKEL (reference sequence). The CDR3 totals 14 residues. CDR3: CASSQAGGYGVAFF. The CDR3 DNA sequence: TGTGCCAGCAGCCAAGCAGGGGGCTATGGCGTAGCTTTCTTT.

This clonotype was seen a handful of times. V is TRBV29-1 and J is TRBJ1-2; D gene uncertain. V was cut by 1 base and J by 6 bases, with 6 bases left in between. Germline V gene data show CDR1 as SQVTM and CDR2 as ANQGSEA. The CDR3 sequence is 11 residues long. The CDR3 nucleotides read TGCAGCGTTGAAGTTGGGGATGGCTACACCTTC. Its protein product is CSVEVGDGYTF.